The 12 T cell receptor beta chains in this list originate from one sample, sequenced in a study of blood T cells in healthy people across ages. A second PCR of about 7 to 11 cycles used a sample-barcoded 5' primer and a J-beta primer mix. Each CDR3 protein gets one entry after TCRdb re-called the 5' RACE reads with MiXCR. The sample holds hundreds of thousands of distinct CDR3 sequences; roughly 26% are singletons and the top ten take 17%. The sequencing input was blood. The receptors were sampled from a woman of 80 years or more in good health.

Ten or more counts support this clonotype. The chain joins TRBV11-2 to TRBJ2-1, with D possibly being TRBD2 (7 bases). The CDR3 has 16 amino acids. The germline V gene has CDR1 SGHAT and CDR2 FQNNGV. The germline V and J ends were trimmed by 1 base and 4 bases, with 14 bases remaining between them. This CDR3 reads CASSLVAGAWYNEQFF. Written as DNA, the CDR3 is TGTGCCAGCAGCTTAGTCGCGGGGGCCTGGTACAATGAGCAGTTCTTC.

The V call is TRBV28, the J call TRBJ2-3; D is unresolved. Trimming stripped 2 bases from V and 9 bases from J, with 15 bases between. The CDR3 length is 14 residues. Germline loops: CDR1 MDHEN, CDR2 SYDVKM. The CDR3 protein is CASSLPSAPLTQYF. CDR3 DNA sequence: TGTGCCAGCAGTTTACCGTCGGCACCACTCACGCAGTATTTT.

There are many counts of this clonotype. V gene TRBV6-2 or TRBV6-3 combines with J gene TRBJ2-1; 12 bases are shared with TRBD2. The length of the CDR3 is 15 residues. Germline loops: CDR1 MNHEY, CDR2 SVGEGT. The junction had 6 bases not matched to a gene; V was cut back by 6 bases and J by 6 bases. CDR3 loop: CASSPSSGGANEQFF. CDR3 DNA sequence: TGTGCCAGCAGCCCGTCTAGCGGGGGGGCCAATGAGCAGTTCTTC.

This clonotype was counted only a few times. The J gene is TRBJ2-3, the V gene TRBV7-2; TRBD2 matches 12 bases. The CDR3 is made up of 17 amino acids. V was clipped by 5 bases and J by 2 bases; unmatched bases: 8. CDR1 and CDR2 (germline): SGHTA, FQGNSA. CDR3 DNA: TGTGCCAGCAGCCCGACCCGACTAGCGGGGGCCACAGATACGCAGTATTTT. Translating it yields CASSPTRLAGATDTQYF.

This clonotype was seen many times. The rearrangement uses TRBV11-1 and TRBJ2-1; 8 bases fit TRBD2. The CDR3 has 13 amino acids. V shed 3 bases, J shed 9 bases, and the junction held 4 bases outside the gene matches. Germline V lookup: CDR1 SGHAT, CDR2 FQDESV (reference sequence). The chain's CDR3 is CASSFRGGSEQFF. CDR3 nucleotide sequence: TGTGCCAGCAGCTTTCGGGGGGGCTCTGAGCAGTTCTTC.

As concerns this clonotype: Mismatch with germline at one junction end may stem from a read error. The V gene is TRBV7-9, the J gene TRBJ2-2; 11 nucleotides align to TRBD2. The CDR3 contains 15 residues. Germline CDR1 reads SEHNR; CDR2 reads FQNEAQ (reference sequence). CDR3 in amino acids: CTSSTGTSGTGELFF. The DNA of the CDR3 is TGTACCAGCAGCACCGGGACTAGCGGTACCGGGGAGCTGTTTTTT. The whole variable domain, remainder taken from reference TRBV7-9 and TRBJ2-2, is DTGVSQNPRHKITKRGQNVTFRCDPISEHNRLYWYRQTLGQGPEFLTYFQNEAQLEKSRLLSDRFSAERPKGSFSTLEIQRTEQGDSAMYLCTSSTGTSGTGELFFGEGSRLTVL.

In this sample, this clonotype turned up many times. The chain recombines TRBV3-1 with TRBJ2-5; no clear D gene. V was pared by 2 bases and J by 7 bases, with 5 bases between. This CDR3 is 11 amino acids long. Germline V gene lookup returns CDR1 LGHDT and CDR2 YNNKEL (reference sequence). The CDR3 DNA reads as TGTGCCAGCAGCCAATCGGCGACCCAGTACTTC. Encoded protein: CASSQSATQYF.

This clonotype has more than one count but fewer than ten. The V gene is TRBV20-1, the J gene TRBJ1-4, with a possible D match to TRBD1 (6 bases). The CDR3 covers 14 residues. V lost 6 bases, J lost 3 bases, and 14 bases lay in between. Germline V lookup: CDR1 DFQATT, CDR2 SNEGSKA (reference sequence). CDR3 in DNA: TGCAGTGCACTCCGGGACACCTCTAATGAAAAACTGTTTTTT. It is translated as CSALRDTSNEKLFF.

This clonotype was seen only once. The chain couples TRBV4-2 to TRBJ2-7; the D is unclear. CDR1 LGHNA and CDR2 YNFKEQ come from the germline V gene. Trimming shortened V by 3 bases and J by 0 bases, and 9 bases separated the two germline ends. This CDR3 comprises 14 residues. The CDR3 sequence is CASSQDTSSYEQYF. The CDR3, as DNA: TGTGCCAGCAGCCAGGATACGAGCTCCTACGAGCAGTACTTC.

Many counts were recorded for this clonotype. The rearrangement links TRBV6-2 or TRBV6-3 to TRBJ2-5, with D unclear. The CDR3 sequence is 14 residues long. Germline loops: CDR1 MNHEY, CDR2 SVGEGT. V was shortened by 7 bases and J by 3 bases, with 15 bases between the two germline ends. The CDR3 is CASTEGGSKETQYF. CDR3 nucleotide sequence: TGTGCCAGCACCGAAGGTGGCAGTAAAGAGACCCAGTACTTC.

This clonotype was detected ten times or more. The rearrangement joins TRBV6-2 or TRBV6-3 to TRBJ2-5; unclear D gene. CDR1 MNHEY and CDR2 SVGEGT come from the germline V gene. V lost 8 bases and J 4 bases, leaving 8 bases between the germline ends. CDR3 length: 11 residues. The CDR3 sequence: CASALRETQYF. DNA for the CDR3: TGTGCCAGCGCGCTTAGAGAGACCCAGTACTTC.

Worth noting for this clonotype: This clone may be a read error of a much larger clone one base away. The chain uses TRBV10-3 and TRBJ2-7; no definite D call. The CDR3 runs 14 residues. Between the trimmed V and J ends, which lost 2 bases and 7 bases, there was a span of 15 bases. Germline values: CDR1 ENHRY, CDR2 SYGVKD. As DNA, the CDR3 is TGTGCCATCAGTGAGAGTATGGATTACAATGAGCAGTACTTC. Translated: CAISESMDYNEQYF.